The source of this T cell receptor (beta chain) is a study of blood T cell repertoires in COVID-19 (dated by TCRdb to 2019 to 2021). Looking at the study overall: The collaborator samples originated in the United States, Italy and Spain and spanned the acute and convalescent phases of COVID-19. A freely available public database, intended as a resource for researchers studying the immune response to SARS-CoV-2, is where the repertoires were released. Where HLA class I and class II types were available, the types were taken from metadata supplied by the sample provider, not from assay-based typing. The prospective study material was composed of cDNA or gDNA derived from T cells, B-cell-depleted T cells, or PBMCs. A de-identified subject ID, COVID-19 status, age in years and sex were almost always included in the sample metadata. Deeply sampled blood TCRbeta repertoires from subjects exposed to, actively infected with, or recovered from COVID-19 were included in the dataset. Samples were obtained from the ongoing ImmuneRACE study (first 160 participants) and from 1,000 to 1,500 subjects provided by 6 global collaborators.

As for this clone: The target of this receptor is not known. The sample holds no much larger clone one base away, and base qualities are not on file.

Study-wide conclusions, independent of this receptor: The amount of clinical and demographic metadata varied by source and participant and was provided uncurated.

At one collaborating source in Seattle, patients were enrolled during active infection and were followed longitudinally through the course of disease. Each collaborating institution followed its own protocols to collect whole blood in K2EDTA tubes. For TCRbeta analysis, collaborators shipped samples in one of three forms: frozen whole blood, isolated PBMCs, or DNA extracted from either of those sample types. The CDR3 has 15 amino acids, counting the end cysteine and phenylalanine. Solely the CDR3 DNA is kept, with 45 bases framed from the first base. From V the trimming removes 4 bases and from J it removes 1 base, while the gene matches leave 4 bases of the junction unaccounted for. CDR1 SGHDT and CDR2 YYEEEE are derived from the germline V gene. The immunoSEQ Assay, a bias-controlled multiplex PCR, was used to amplify TCRbeta CDR3 regions from genomic DNA. The study's processing was this. The number of nucleated cells in each sample was estimated by amplification of reference gene primers within the assay. Sequence reads were collapsed and filtered to measure the absolute abundance of every unique TCRbeta CDR3 rearrangement. For each sample, productive Simpson clonality was calculated as the square root of Simpson's diversity index across productive rearrangements. TCRdb re-hosts the immuneACCESS table, in-frame sequences only. Its copies lack some clones; in the studies checked, an unresolved V gene accounts for under half of them, and the cause for the rest is not known. V, J and clone size were drawn from that table, and D and trimming were deduced from the DNA. Here the sample has roughly 180,000 clones; around 84% occur a single time. 5.4% of the sample lies in the top ten.

The sample consisted of peripheral blood. This chain is built from TRBV5-6 and TRBJ2-7, and 11 junctional nucleotides match TRBD2. This receptor was taken from a woman between 50 and 59 years old with COVID-19, enrolled during active disease. The CDR3 here reads CASSGTSGGSYEQYF. The base sequence is TGTGCCAGCAGCGGCACTAGCGGGGGTTCCTACGAGCAGTACTTC. Here the CDR3 is joined to the reference TRBV5-6 and TRBJ2-7 genes, and the full variable domain is: DAGVTQSPTHLIKTRGQQVTLRCSPKSGHDTVSWYQQALGQGPQFIFQYYEEEERQRGNFPDRFSGHQFPNYSSELNVNALLLGDSALYLCASSGTSGGSYEQYFGPGTRLTVT.